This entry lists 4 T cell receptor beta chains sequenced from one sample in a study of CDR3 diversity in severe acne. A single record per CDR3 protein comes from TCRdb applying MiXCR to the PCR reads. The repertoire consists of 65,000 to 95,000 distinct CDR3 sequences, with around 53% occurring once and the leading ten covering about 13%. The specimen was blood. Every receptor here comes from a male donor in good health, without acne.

The CDR3 sequence is CASSYYVGRDELFF. The CDR3 DNA follows: TGTGCCAGCAGTTACTACGTGGGTAGGGATGAGCTGTTTTTT. The V and J genes are TRBV6-5 and TRBJ2-2; the D is unclear. Germline V CDR1 and CDR2: MNHEY, SVGAGI. The CDR3 totals 14 residues. Trimming pared 1 base from V and 11 bases from J, leaving 14 bases between.

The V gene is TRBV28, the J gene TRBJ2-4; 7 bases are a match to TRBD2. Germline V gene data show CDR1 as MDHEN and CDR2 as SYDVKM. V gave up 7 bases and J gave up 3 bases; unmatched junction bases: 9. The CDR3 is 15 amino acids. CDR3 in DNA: TGTGCCAGCACTCCACAAGCGGGACTCAAAAACATTCAGTACTTC. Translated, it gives CASTPQAGLKNIQYF.

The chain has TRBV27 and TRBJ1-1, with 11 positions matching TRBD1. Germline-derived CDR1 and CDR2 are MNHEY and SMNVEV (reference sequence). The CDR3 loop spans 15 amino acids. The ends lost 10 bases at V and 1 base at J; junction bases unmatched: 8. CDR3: CATYRDRGRNTEAFF. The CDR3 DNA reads TGTGCCACTTATCGGGACAGGGGGAGGAACACTGAAGCTTTCTTT.

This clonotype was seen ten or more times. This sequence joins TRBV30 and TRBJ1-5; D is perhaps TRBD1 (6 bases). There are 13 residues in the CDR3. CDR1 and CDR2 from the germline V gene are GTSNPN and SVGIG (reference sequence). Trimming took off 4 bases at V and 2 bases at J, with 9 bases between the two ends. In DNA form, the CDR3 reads TGTGCCTGGAATAAGGGGGGCAATCAGCCCCAGCATTTT. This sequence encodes CAWNKGGNQPQHF.